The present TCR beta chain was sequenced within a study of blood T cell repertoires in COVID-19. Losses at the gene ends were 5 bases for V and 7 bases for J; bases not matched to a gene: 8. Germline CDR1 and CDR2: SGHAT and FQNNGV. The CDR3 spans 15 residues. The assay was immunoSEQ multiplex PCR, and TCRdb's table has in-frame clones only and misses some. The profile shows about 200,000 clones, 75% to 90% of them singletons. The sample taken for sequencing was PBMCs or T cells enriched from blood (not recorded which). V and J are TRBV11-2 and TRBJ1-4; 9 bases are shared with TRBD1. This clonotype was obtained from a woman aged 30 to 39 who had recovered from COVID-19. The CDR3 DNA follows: TGTGCCAGCAGCCCTAGGACAGGGGCGGGTGAAAAACTGTTTTTT. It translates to CASSPRTGAGEKLFF.